This T cell receptor beta chain was recovered during a study of sequential checkpoint blockade in melanoma. Using immunoSEQ multiplex PCR, the repertoire was profiled, and TCRdb retains in-frame clones only, with some absent. The table shows some 40,000 clones, with roughly 32% occurring only once. Germline CDR1 reads SGHVS; CDR2 reads FQNEAQ. There are 13 residues in the CDR3. V was cut by 4 bases and J by 6 bases, with 9 bases left in between. Noted treatment: randomized to nivolumab then ipilimumab (arm A) or the reverse (arm B). J is TRBJ2-2 and V is TRBV7-8; D gene uncertain. The receptor was derived from a human donor with melanoma. Here the sequenced sample was tumor tissue (inferred from file names), taken from a patient given nivolumab and ipilimumab in sequence. The CDR3 protein is CASSSPSAGELFF. Written as DNA, the CDR3 is TGTGCCAGCAGCTCCCCGTCCGCCGGGGAGCTGTTTTTT.